What follows are 22 T cell receptor beta chains derived from one specimen sequenced in a study of blood T cell repertoires in COVID-19. The repertoire was sequenced with immunoSEQ multiplex PCR; TCRdb's copy has only in-frame clones and lacks some. The sample shows under 300,000 clones, over 85% of them seen only once. Sequencing was done on a sample of PBMCs or T cells enriched from blood (not recorded which). Receptor source: a woman aged 60-70 years who had recovered from COVID-19.

The genes are TRBV7-9 and TRBJ1-2; 7 bases agree with TRBD1. The CDR3 covers 16 residues. Trimming cost V 5 bases and J 3 bases; bases outside gene matches: 12. Germline V gives CDR1 SEHNR, CDR2 FQNEAQ (reference sequence). This chain's CDR3 is CASSTATGTAYYGYTF. The CDR3 nucleotides are TGTGCCAGCAGCACCGCTACCGGGACAGCCTACTATGGCTACACCTTC. Using reference TRBV7-9 and TRBJ1-2 for the parts outside the CDR3, the full variable domain is DTGVSQNPRHKITKRGQNVTFRCDPISEHNRLYWYRQTLGQGPEFLTYFQNEAQLEKSRLLSDRFSAERPKGSFSTLEIQRTEQGDSAMYLCASSTATGTAYYGYTFGSGTRLTVV.

Written as DNA, the CDR3 is TGTGCCAGCAGCTCAAGGGGAGGGTCCTACGAGCAGTACTTC. Translated, it gives CASSSRGGSYEQYF. This chain connects TRBV7-9 to TRBJ2-7; 7 nucleotides align to TRBD2. Germline V gene lookup returns CDR1 SEHNR and CDR2 FQNEAQ (reference sequence). The CDR3 sequence is 14 residues long. The trim removed 4 bases at V and 1 base at J, leaving 4 bases unmatched.

The chain employs TRBV5-5 and TRBJ1-2, with 12 bases identical to TRBD1. This CDR3 has 16 amino acids. V shed 0 bases, J shed 5 bases, and the junction held 5 bases outside the gene matches. Germline values: CDR1 SGHKS, CDR2 YYEKEE (reference sequence). Here the CDR3 DNA reads TGTGCCAGCAGCTTGGGAGGGACAGGGGGCGTTTATGGCTACACCTTC. Its protein product is CASSLGGTGGVYGYTF.

The table lists this clone with a count of one. The rearrangement joins TRBV30 to TRBJ1-1; D unclear. CDR3 length: 14 residues. With 2 bases removed from V and 1 base from J, the gap between germline ends came to 11 bases. Germline V gene data show CDR1 as GTSNPN and CDR2 as SVGIG (reference sequence). DNA for the CDR3: TGTGCCTGGAGTCCTCTCTACCCGAACACTGAAGCTTTCTTT. As protein: CAWSPLYPNTEAFF.

This clone was observed once. The J gene is TRBJ1-2, the V gene TRBV25-1; no clear D gene. This CDR3 has 17 amino acids. The germline V gene has CDR1 MGHDK and CDR2 SYGVNS. The V and J ends lost 5 bases and 0 bases respectively, with 19 bases between them. The CDR3 DNA reads TGTGCCAGCAGTTCTCCGCCGGGCTCGGGAGCTAACTATGGCTACACCTTC. This gives the protein CASSSPPGSGANYGYTF.

V and J are TRBV5-1 and TRBJ2-7, with D perhaps matching TRBD2 (5 bases). V lost 5 bases, J lost 7 bases, and 16 bases lay in between. Per the germline V gene, CDR1 is SGHRS and CDR2 is YFSETQ. The CDR3 extends over 13 amino acids. In nucleotides, the CDR3 is TGCGCCAGCAGACGGGAAGGTAGAGGGGAGCAGTACTTC. It codes for CASRREGRGEQYF.

The chain couples TRBV11-2 to TRBJ2-5, with TRBD2 identical over 9 bases. With V trimmed by 1 base and J by 5 bases, 5 bases remained unmatched. The CDR3 length is 15 residues. Germline CDR1 is SGHAT and CDR2 is FQNNGV. The CDR3 region is CASSLVLAGMETQYF. CDR3 bases: TGTGCCAGCAGCTTAGTCCTAGCGGGAATGGAGACCCAGTACTTC.

This clone was detected once. This rearrangement joins TRBV9 to TRBJ1-6; TRBD1 might be the D (5 bases). The germline V and J ends were trimmed by 4 bases and 8 bases, with 25 bases remaining between them. There are 18 residues in the CDR3. Germline CDR1 SGDLS, CDR2 YYNGEE. In DNA, the CDR3 is TGTGCCAGCAGCAAAGACCCTCACGGCGCAAGGGGTGATTCACCCCTCCACTTT. Encoded protein: CASSKDPHGARGDSPLHF.

The CDR3, as DNA: TGTGCCAGTAGTGCCCTCCTAAACTCTGGGGCCAACGTCCTGACTTTC. It codes for CASSALLNSGANVLTF. The chain carries TRBV19 and TRBJ2-6, with D unresolved. CDR1 is LNHDA and CDR2 is SQIVND in the germline V gene (reference sequence). The V and J ends lost 5 bases and 0 bases respectively, with 11 bases between them. The CDR3 contains 16 residues.

The rearrangement links TRBV3-1 (or the pseudogene TRBV3-2) to TRBJ1-2; unclear D gene. Trimming stripped 3 bases from V and 4 bases from J, with 15 bases between. The germline V gene encodes CDR1 LGHDT and CDR2 YNNKEL (reference sequence). CDR3 length: 15 residues. Here the CDR3 reads CASSQTIFPGYGYTF. DNA of the CDR3: TGTGCCAGCAGCCAGACAATTTTCCCCGGCTATGGCTACACCTTC.

This chain joins TRBV14 and TRBJ1-2, with TRBD1 identical over 8 bases. Germline V CDR1 and CDR2: SGHDN, FVKESK. J was trimmed by 8 bases and V by 1 base; bases with no gene match: 6. The CDR3 has 14 amino acids. CDR3 protein: CASSQVGTGRGYTF. In DNA form, the CDR3 reads TGTGCCAGCAGCCAAGTTGGGACAGGAAGGGGCTACACCTTC.

The chain has TRBV6-5 and TRBJ1-4, with unresolved D. The V gene lost 8 bases and the J gene lost 4 bases, with 8 bases spanning the gap. Germline CDR1 reads MNHEY; CDR2 reads SVGAGI. The length of the CDR3 is 12 residues. The CDR3 nucleotides read TGTGCCAGCTCCCGGTTTAATGAAAAACTGTTTTTT. Amino acids: CASSRFNEKLFF.

The CDR3 loop reads CASNTDSANTGELFF. The CDR3 DNA sequence: TGTGCCAGCAATACGGACAGTGCGAACACCGGGGAGCTGTTTTTT. This chain joins TRBV28 and TRBJ2-2; possible D gene TRBD1, 6 bases. There are 15 residues in the CDR3. The V and J ends lost 7 bases and 0 bases respectively, with 12 bases between them. From germline, CDR1 is MDHEN and CDR2 SYDVKM.

V usage is TRBV11-2 and J usage is TRBJ2-1, with D possibly matching TRBD2 (6 bases). Germline-derived CDR1 and CDR2 are SGHAT and FQNNGV. Trimming left V 0 bases short and J 9 bases short, with 9 bases between. There are 13 residues in the CDR3. CDR3 amino acids: CASSLDRGSEQFF. The CDR3 coding sequence is TGTGCCAGCAGCTTAGATCGGGGGAGTGAGCAGTTCTTC.

The chain joins TRBV28 to TRBJ1-1; D is unclear. V gave up 5 bases and J gave up 2 bases, with 15 bases separating them. The germline V gene encodes CDR1 MDHEN and CDR2 SYDVKM. The CDR3 consists of 15 residues. The CDR3 spells CASSPRGGSNTEAFF. The CDR3 DNA reads TGTGCCAGCAGTCCGCGTGGAGGGAGTAACACTGAAGCTTTCTTT.

The chain links TRBV7-9 to TRBJ1-3; 8 nucleotides agree with TRBD1. Germline values: CDR1 SEHNR, CDR2 FQNEAQ (reference sequence). The CDR3 extends over 15 amino acids. The J segment lost 0 bases and the V segment lost 5 bases, leaving 3 bases of the junction unmatched. The CDR3 reads CASSPRGPSGNTIYF. In nucleotides, the CDR3 is TGTGCCAGCAGCCCCAGGGGGCCCTCTGGAAACACCATATATTTT.

V is TRBV7-3 and J is TRBJ1-1; D unresolved. The CDR3 runs 14 residues. Trimming left V 4 bases short and J 4 bases short, with 13 bases between. Per germline, CDR1 SGHTA and CDR2 FQGTGA. The CDR3 sequence is CASSSGSEGTEAFF. CDR3 coding DNA: TGTGCCAGCAGCTCGGGATCCGAGGGCACTGAAGCTTTCTTT.

This clone was seen a single time. The V call is TRBV9, the J call TRBJ1-6; 8 bases are shared with TRBD1. Trimming removed 0 bases from V and 5 bases from J; junction bases left unmatched: 1. Germline V lookup: CDR1 SGDLS, CDR2 YYNGEE. The CDR3 sequence is 15 residues long. CDR3 bases: TGTGCCAGCAGCGTAGGGGACAGGAATAATTCACCCCTCCACTTT. This sequence encodes CASSVGDRNNSPLHF.

V and J are TRBV27 and TRBJ2-5; D may be TRBD2 (6 bases). Germline V lookup: CDR1 MNHEY, CDR2 SMNVEV (reference sequence). The CDR3 runs to 16 residues. The germline V and J ends were trimmed by 0 bases and 1 base, with 12 bases remaining between them. This CDR3 reads CASSLSIAVPQETQYF. CDR3 nucleotide sequence: TGTGCCAGCAGTTTATCGATAGCGGTCCCCCAAGAGACCCAGTACTTC.

The chain joins TRBV6-5 to TRBJ2-2; weak D call: TRBD1 (6 bases). The V gene's germline CDR1 is MNHEY and CDR2 SVGAGI. Trimming stripped 8 bases from V and 6 bases from J, with 16 bases between. The CDR3 extends over 14 amino acids. The DNA for the CDR3 is TGTGCCAGCGAAGGATCAGGGGTCCCCGGGGAGCTGTTTTTT. This sequence encodes CASEGSGVPGELFF.

The chain uses TRBV5-1 and TRBJ2-3, with 10 bases identical to TRBD2. Germline trimming cut 4 bases from V and 0 bases from J; bases unmatched to any gene: 5. The germline V gene encodes CDR1 SGHRS and CDR2 YFSETQ. The CDR3 totals 16 residues. CDR3 protein: CASSKMGLASTDTQYF. The DNA for the CDR3 is TGCGCCAGCAGCAAAATGGGACTAGCGAGCACAGATACGCAGTATTTT.

The chain links TRBV18 to TRBJ1-6, with 7 bases lining up with TRBD1. The ends lost 2 bases at V and 5 bases at J; junction bases unmatched: 6. Germline CDR1 is KGHSH and CDR2 is LQKENI. The CDR3 extends over 16 amino acids. The CDR3 region has the DNA TGTGCCAGCTCACCAAGAGGGACAGAAAATAATTCACCCCTCCACTTT. Its translation is CASSPRGTENNSPLHF.